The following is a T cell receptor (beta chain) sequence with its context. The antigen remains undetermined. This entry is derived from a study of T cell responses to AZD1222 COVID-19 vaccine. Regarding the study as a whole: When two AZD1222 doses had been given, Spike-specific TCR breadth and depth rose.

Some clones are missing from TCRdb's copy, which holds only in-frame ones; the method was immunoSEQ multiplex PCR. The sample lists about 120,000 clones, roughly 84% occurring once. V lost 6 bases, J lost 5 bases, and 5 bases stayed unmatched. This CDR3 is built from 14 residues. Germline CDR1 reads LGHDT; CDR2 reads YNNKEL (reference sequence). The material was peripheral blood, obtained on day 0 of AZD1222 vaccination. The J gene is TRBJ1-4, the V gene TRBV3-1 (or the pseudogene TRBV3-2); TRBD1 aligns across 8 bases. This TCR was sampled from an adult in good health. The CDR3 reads CASSPRDRNEKLFF. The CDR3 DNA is TGTGCCAGCAGTCCACGGGACAGGAATGAAAAACTGTTTTTT.